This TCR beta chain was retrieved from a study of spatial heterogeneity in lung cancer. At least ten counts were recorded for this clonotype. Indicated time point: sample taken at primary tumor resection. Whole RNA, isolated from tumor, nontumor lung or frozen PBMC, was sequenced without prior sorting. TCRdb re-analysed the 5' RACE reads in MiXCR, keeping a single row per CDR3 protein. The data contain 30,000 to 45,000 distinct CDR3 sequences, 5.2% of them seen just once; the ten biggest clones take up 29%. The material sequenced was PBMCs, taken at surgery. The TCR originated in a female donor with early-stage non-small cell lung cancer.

In DNA, the CDR3 is TGTGCCAGCAGCTTAGTGGGGACAGGGGATAACTATGGCTACACCTTC. It is translated as CASSLVGTGDNYGYTF. The chain combines TRBV7-2 with TRBJ1-2; TRBD1 aligns across 10 bases. Germline values: CDR1 SGHTA, CDR2 FQGNSA. CDR3 length equals 16 residues. The ends lost 1 base at V and 1 base at J; junction bases unmatched: 3.